This TCR beta chain derives from a study of shared clonotypes between healthy human individuals. Study observations and caveats: Clonotype sharing among donors was thought likely to change with sequencing depth.

The data were produced by immunoSEQ multiplex PCR, yet TCRdb's version contains in-frame clones alone and is incomplete. The sample contains 600,000 to 700,000 clones, around three quarters of which appear only once. This clone was detected once. The antigen is unknown. V lost 2 bases and J lost 2; bases outside the gene matches: 3. The germline gives CDR1 SNHLY, CDR2 FYNNEI. The CDR3 totals 16 residues. Sample: memory CD4+ T cells sorted from blood. The sample's subset: CD45RA-negative fraction. The chain employs TRBV2 and TRBJ2-1; 10 bases align to TRBD2. The TCR was taken from a woman in her 30s in good health. CDR3 protein: CASSETSGRAYNEQFF. The CDR3 bases are TGTGCCAGCAGTGAAACGAGCGGGAGGGCCTACAATGAGCAGTTCTTC. Using reference TRBV2 and TRBJ2-1 for the parts outside the CDR3, the full variable domain is EPEVTQTPSHQVTQMGQEVILRCVPISNHLYFYWYRQILGQKVEFLVSFYNNEISEKSEIFDDQFSVERPDGSNFTLKIRSTKLEDSAMYFCASSETSGRAYNEQFFGPGTRLTVL.